This T cell receptor (beta chain) derives from a study of blood T cell repertoires in COVID-19 (TCRdb year 2020). Notes on the research overall: Collaborator samples came from the United States, Italy and Spain and covered acute and convalescent phases of COVID-19. The material from the prospective study consisted of cDNA or gDNA derived from T cells, B-cell-depleted T cells, or PBMCs. Subjects who had been exposed to COVID-19, were actively infected with it, or had recovered from it provided the deeply sampled blood TCRbeta repertoires that made up the dataset. A freely available public database, intended as a resource for researchers studying the immune response to SARS-CoV-2, is where the repertoires were released. Samples were obtained from the ongoing ImmuneRACE study (first 160 participants) and from 1,000 to 1,500 subjects provided by 6 global collaborators. Nearly every sample came with metadata listing a de-identified subject ID, COVID-19 status, age in years and sex. Where available, HLA class I and class II types were taken from metadata supplied by the sample provider and were not determined by assay-based typing.

Overall study outcomes, separate from this receptor: The amount of clinical and demographic metadata varied by source and participant and was provided uncurated.

TCRbeta CDR3 regions were amplified from genomic DNA using the immunoSEQ Assay, a bias-controlled multiplex PCR. Under the source paper's analysis protocol: The number of nucleated cells in each sample was estimated from the amplification of reference gene primers within the assay. Sequence reads were collapsed and filtered to measure the absolute abundance of every unique TCRbeta CDR3 rearrangement. Productive Simpson clonality was computed per sample as the square root of Simpson's diversity index over productive rearrangements. This is the immuneACCESS table as TCRdb keeps it, with only in-frame sequences that have V and J called. A part of the clones is gone; compared with another copy, unresolved V genes explain less than half, and the rest is unexplained. V, J and clone size reflect that table, while D and trimming were determined from the DNA. Counted in this sample were under 250,000 clones; over 80% of them appeared once. The ten largest clones take up more than 6% of the sample.

A remark on this clone: There is no known antigen for this receptor. One base away there is no much larger clone; base qualities are not given.

Each collaborating institution followed its own protocols to collect whole blood in K2EDTA tubes. For TCRbeta analysis, collaborators shipped samples in one of three forms: frozen whole blood, isolated PBMCs, or DNA extracted from either of those sample types. Between the V and J ends, shortened by 6 bases and 0 bases respectively, the junction contains 6 bases. The CDR3 has 13 amino acids, counting the end cysteine and phenylalanine. The sequence is cut down to CDR3 DNA, 39 bases in frame from base 1. CDR1 and CDR2 are read off the germline V gene as MNHEY and SVGEGT. Sequencing was performed on peripheral blood. This sequence was found in a woman in her fifties or sixties with active or convalescent COVID-19. The rearrangement combines TRBV6-2 or TRBV6-3 with TRBJ1-5, with the identity of the D gene unclear. The DNA sequence is given as TGTGCCAGCAGCTCCAATAGCAATCAGCCCCAGCATTTT. It translates as CASSSNSNQPQHF.